The 24 T cell receptor beta chains below all came from one sample that was sequenced in a study of T cell changes during pregnancy in multiple sclerosis. Here immunoSEQ multiplex PCR was the method, and the copy in TCRdb shows in-frame clones only, minus some. The sample contains tens of thousands of clones, approximately 89% of which appear only once. This material consisted of CD8+ T cells from peripheral blood mononuclear cells, taken in the first trimester of pregnancy. Every receptor here comes from a female donor with multiple sclerosis, enrolled in a pregnancy study.

The genes are TRBV28 and TRBJ2-7; TRBD2 aligns across 10 bases. CDR3 length: 14 amino acids. Unmatched junction bases numbered 5, after V lost 3 bases and J lost 6 bases. Germline CDR1 and CDR2: MDHEN and SYDVKM. The CDR3 reads CASSFLAGEGEQYF. The CDR3 DNA follows: TGTGCCAGCAGTTTTCTAGCGGGAGAGGGCGAGCAGTACTTC.

V usage is TRBV4-2 and J usage is TRBJ1-6, with D possibly TRBD1 on 6 matching bases. Germline V lookup: CDR1 LGHNA, CDR2 YNFKEQ. Trimming pared 2 bases from V and 7 bases from J, leaving 15 bases between. The CDR3 is 16 residues long. This CDR3 is CASSQPTQGKNSPLHF. CDR3 DNA: TGTGCCAGCAGCCAACCTACCCAGGGGAAGAATTCACCCCTCCACTTT.

The chain combines TRBV7-6 with TRBJ2-7; 10 positions match TRBD1. Germline V gene lookup returns CDR1 SGHVS and CDR2 FNYEAQ. The junction had 7 bases not matched to a gene; V was cut back by 2 bases and J by 3 bases. The CDR3 contains 16 residues. As DNA, the CDR3 is TGTGCCAGCAGCTTATTGGGACAGGGGCCTAACTACGAGCAGTACTTC. Protein product: CASSLLGQGPNYEQYF.

The V call is TRBV2, the J call TRBJ2-2; 8 nucleotides match TRBD1. The CDR3 is 16 amino acids. Germline V gene sequence: CDR1 SNHLY, CDR2 FYNNEI. V shed 3 bases and J 0 bases; nucleotides not matched to a gene: 3. The CDR3 coding sequence is TGTGCCAGCAGTGATTTGACAGGGGCGAACACCGGGGAGCTGTTTTTT. This encodes CASSDLTGANTGELFF.

The rearrangement uses TRBV6-5 and TRBJ2-2; possibly TRBD2 for D (6 bases). CDR1 MNHEY and CDR2 SVGAGI come from the germline V gene. This CDR3 has 15 amino acids. V was trimmed by 0 bases and J by 5 bases, leaving 10 bases between them. CDR3 sequence (DNA): TGTGCCAGCAGTTACTCGATGGAGGGGACCGGGGAGCTGTTTTTT. This sequence encodes CASSYSMEGTGELFF.

CDR3 residues: CASQDRAGYEQYF. The CDR3 DNA follows: TGTGCCTCACAGGATCGGGCCGGCTACGAGCAGTACTTC. This rearrangement joins TRBV27 to TRBJ2-7; D possibly corresponds to TRBD1 (5 bases). The CDR3 extends over 13 amino acids. Germline lookup yields CDR1 MNHEY and CDR2 SMNVEV (reference sequence). V was pared by 11 bases and J by 3 bases, with 17 bases between.

V is TRBV10-2 and J is TRBJ2-7; the D is unclear. The germline V gene has CDR1 WSHSY and CDR2 SAAADI. Trimming left V 1 base short and J 3 bases short, with 13 bases between. The CDR3 sequence is 15 residues long. The CDR3 sequence is CASSEFVSFLYEQYF. Here the CDR3 DNA reads TGCGCCAGCAGTGAGTTTGTTAGCTTTCTCTACGAGCAGTACTTC.

The chain uses TRBV13 and TRBJ2-1, with 10 bases matching TRBD2. This CDR3 has 15 amino acids. Germline trimming cut 5 bases from V and 12 bases from J; bases unmatched to any gene: 13. Looked up from germline, CDR1 is PRHDT and CDR2 is FYEKMQ (reference sequence). The CDR3 DNA reads TGTGCCAGCAGCACCTCTAGCGGGAGTAGATTACGGCAGTTCTTC. As protein: CASSTSSGSRLRQFF. The variable domain in full, with the rest retrieved from reference TRBV13 and TRBJ2-1, is AAGVIQSPRHLIKEKRETATLKCYPIPRHDTVYWYQQGPGQDPQFLISFYEKMQSDKGSIPDRFSAQQFSDYHSELNMSSLELGDSALYFCASSTSSGSRLRQFFGPGTRLTVL.

The chain employs TRBV27 and TRBJ2-7, with 13 positions matching TRBD2. With V trimmed by 5 bases and J by 3 bases, 4 bases remained unmatched. Germline V CDR1 and CDR2: MNHEY, SMNVEV (reference sequence). The CDR3 runs to 15 residues. CDR3 protein: CASSGGLAGFYEQYF. CDR3 DNA: TGTGCCAGCAGTGGGGGACTAGCGGGATTCTACGAGCAGTACTTC.

The gene calls are TRBV27 and TRBJ2-7, with D possibly TRBD1 on 6 matching bases. This CDR3 has 12 residues. V lost 4 bases and J 5 bases, leaving 9 bases between the germline ends. The V gene's germline CDR1 is MNHEY and CDR2 SMNVEV (reference sequence). The CDR3: CASSSQGHEQYF. CDR3 DNA sequence: TGTGCCAGCAGTTCCCAGGGGCACGAGCAGTACTTC.

V usage is TRBV9 and J usage is TRBJ2-7, with 7 bases fitting TRBD1. The CDR3 has 14 residues. With 2 bases clipped from V and 2 bases from J, the junction kept 4 bases outside the gene matches. The germline V gene has CDR1 SGDLS and CDR2 YYNGEE. The CDR3 here is CASSVTDRAYEQYF. In DNA, the CDR3 is TGTGCCAGCAGCGTGACCGACAGGGCCTACGAGCAGTACTTC. Complete variable domain (other parts from reference TRBV9 and TRBJ2-7): DSGVTQTPKHLITATGQRVTLRCSPRSGDLSVYWYQQSLDQGLQFLIQYYNGEERAKGNILERFSAQQFPDLHSELNLSSLELGDSALYFCASSVTDRAYEQYFGPGTRLTVT.

The chain links TRBV5-5 to TRBJ2-7; D perhaps matches TRBD1 (7 bases). Deletions cut 0 bases from V and 6 bases from J, with 16 bases between. This CDR3 contains 15 residues. Germline V gene sequence: CDR1 SGHKS, CDR2 YYEKEE (reference sequence). CDR3 sequence (DNA): TGTGCCAGCAGCTTGGAGCCAGGGGGGAGAAGCGAGCAGTACTTC. This sequence encodes CASSLEPGGRSEQYF.

This clone has a count of ten or more. DNA for the CDR3: TGTGCCAGCAGCTTGCACCGGGGAGGGCCCTATGGCTACACCTTC. Translated, it gives CASSLHRGGPYGYTF. The J gene is TRBJ1-2, the V gene TRBV5-4; D gene unclear. The CDR3 is 15 amino acids. Germline-derived CDR1 and CDR2 are SGHNT and YYREEE (reference sequence). The V gene lost 1 base and the J gene lost 4 bases, with 14 bases spanning the gap.

The rearrangement joins TRBV7-2 to TRBJ1-4; D might be TRBD1 (6 bases). V was trimmed by 1 base and J by 5 bases, leaving 11 bases between them. The CDR3 is 15 residues long. Germline V gene sequence: CDR1 SGHTA, CDR2 FQGNSA. The CDR3 DNA is TGTGCCAGCAGCTTAGTACGGACAGAGAATGAAAAACTGTTTTTT. It specifies CASSLVRTENEKLFF.

Here the CDR3 DNA reads TGTGCCAGCAGTTTATCGATTAGTCGGGTCGAGCAGTACTTC. It codes for CASSLSISRVEQYF. The chain joins TRBV27 to TRBJ2-7, with unresolved D. V was trimmed by 0 bases and J by 6 bases, leaving 12 bases between them. This CDR3 region has 14 residues. Looked up from germline, CDR1 is MNHEY and CDR2 is SMNVEV (reference sequence).

J is TRBJ2-3 and V is TRBV6-5; 7 nucleotides align to TRBD2. This CDR3 comprises 16 residues. CDR1 is MNHEY, CDR2 SVGAGI, per germline. J lost 4 bases, V lost 0 bases, and 7 bases had no gene match. CDR3 loop: CASSYSAGEGADTQYF. In DNA form, the CDR3 reads TGTGCCAGCAGTTACTCGGCGGGGGAGGGCGCAGATACGCAGTATTTT.

The rearrangement uses TRBV7-9 and TRBJ2-7; D not resolved. There are 13 residues in the CDR3. The germline V and J ends were trimmed by 1 base and 1 base, with 5 bases remaining between them. Per the germline V gene, CDR1 is SEHNR and CDR2 is FQNEAQ (reference sequence). This CDR3 is CASSLEESYEQYF. CDR3 DNA sequence: TGTGCCAGCAGCTTAGAAGAGTCCTACGAGCAGTACTTC. The full variable domain, its missing parts supplied by reference TRBV7-9 and TRBJ2-7, is DTGVSQNPRHKITKRGQNVTFRCDPISEHNRLYWYRQTLGQGPEFLTYFQNEAQLEKSRLLSDRFSAERPKGSFSTLEIQRTEQGDSAMYLCASSLEESYEQYFGPGTRLTVT.

The V and J genes are TRBV4-3 and TRBJ2-7; no reliable D call. The germline V and J ends were trimmed by 1 base and 3 bases, with 13 bases remaining between them. This CDR3 is 15 amino acids long. Germline CDR1 and CDR2: LGHNA and YSLEER. In nucleotides, the CDR3 is TGCGCCAGCAGCCAAGGGCCCAGTGGTGGCTACGAGCAGTACTTC. Its protein is CASSQGPSGGYEQYF.

The chain recombines TRBV27 with TRBJ2-7; the D gene is possibly TRBD1 (5 bases). The CDR3 is 14 amino acids. Germline lookup yields CDR1 MNHEY and CDR2 SMNVEV (reference sequence). The V gene lost 3 bases and the J gene lost 4 bases, with 13 bases spanning the gap. Written as DNA, the CDR3 is TGTGCCAGCAGTTTTACCCCAGGGTCTTACGAGCAGTACTTC. Its protein product is CASSFTPGSYEQYF.

This clone was recorded a few times. This chain connects TRBV10-2 to TRBJ2-2, with D unclear. There are 12 residues in the CDR3. Germline loops: CDR1 WSHSY, CDR2 SAAADI. The V end was cut by 8 bases, the J end by 6 bases, with 10 bases between. Here the CDR3 DNA reads TGCGCCAGCCAGAAAGAGGCCGGGGAGCTGTTTTTT. Protein sequence: CASQKEAGELFF.

The gene calls are TRBV29-1 and TRBJ2-3; D is perhaps TRBD1 (6 bases). CDR3 length equals 15 residues. Trimming removed 6 bases at V and 0 bases at J, with 16 bases between. Germline lookup yields CDR1 SQVTM and CDR2 ANQGSEA. The CDR3 region has the DNA TGCAGCGTATGGGACATTTTTTTTAGCACAGATACGCAGTATTTT. Protein product: CSVWDIFFSTDTQYF.

V is TRBV7-7 and J is TRBJ2-3; D possibly corresponds to TRBD1 (5 bases). The V gene lost 3 bases and the J gene lost 2 bases, with 12 bases spanning the gap. CDR3 length equals 15 residues. CDR1 and CDR2 (germline): SSHAT, FNYEAQ (reference sequence). As DNA, the CDR3 is TGTGCCAGCAGCTTCAAGGGGCGGTCCACAGATACGCAGTATTTT. This translates into CASSFKGRSTDTQYF. The full variable domain, with the rest looked up from reference TRBV7-7 and TRBJ2-3, is GAGVSQSPRYKVTKRGQDVTLRCDPISSHATLYWYQQALGQGPEFLTYFNYEAQPDKSGLPSDRFSAERPEGSISTLTIQRTEQRDSAMYRCASSFKGRSTDTQYFGPGTRLTVL.

V is TRBV10-3 and J is TRBJ1-1; D call uncertain. The germline V and J ends were trimmed by 0 bases and 1 base, with 15 bases remaining between them. Germline V gives CDR1 ENHRY, CDR2 SYGVKD. This CDR3 is 17 amino acids long. In nucleotides, the CDR3 is TGTGCCATCAGTGAGTCGGAGGACGGATCGAGGAACACTGAAGCTTTCTTT. Its translation is CAISESEDGSRNTEAFF.

The chain uses TRBV19 and TRBJ2-2, with 11 bases fitting TRBD1. This CDR3 region has 15 residues. Per germline, CDR1 LNHDA and CDR2 SQIVND (reference sequence). Losses at the gene ends were 5 bases for V and 6 bases for J; bases not matched to a gene: 5. This CDR3 is CASSPWTGGPGELFF. The CDR3 nucleotides read TGTGCCAGTAGTCCCTGGACAGGGGGCCCCGGGGAGCTGTTTTTT.